The 20 T cell receptor beta chains reported below all come from one sample, sequenced in a study of beta chain features in type 1 diabetes. Since all of the isolated RNA was reverse transcribed, expressed TCRB transcripts were what got sequenced. Libraries were prepared by immunoSEQ multiplex PCR; TCRdb keeps only in-frame clonotypes and omits some of them. Among about 120,000 clones listed, about a sixth were seen once. Study-level findings and limits: Across all four CD4+ subsets, people with type 1 diabetes showed modestly shorter TCRB CDR3s.

These receptors' targets are unknown. Sequenced sample: central memory CD4+ T cells from blood. These receptors all stem from a man aged 30-40 years with type 1 diabetes.

This clone was detected only a few times. This rearrangement joins TRBV29-1 to TRBJ2-5; tentative D call: TRBD2 (5 bases). The CDR3 extends over 15 amino acids. Looked up from germline, CDR1 is SQVTM and CDR2 is ANQGSEA. The ends were cut back, 6 bases at V and 0 bases at J, with 17 bases in the middle. CDR3 sequence (DNA): TGCAGCGTCGGCCGGGGAAGGTCGGACCAAGAGACCCAGTACTTC. Protein product: CSVGRGRSDQETQYF.

The CDR3 protein is CASLGDSGANVLTF. The CDR3 DNA is TGTGCCTCACTCGGGGACTCTGGGGCCAACGTCCTGACTTTC. This chain joins TRBV10-3 and TRBJ2-6, with TRBD2 as a possible D gene (5 bases). The CDR3 loop spans 14 amino acids. Germline V gene lookup returns CDR1 ENHRY and CDR2 SYGVKD. Trimming took 11 bases from V and 0 from J, leaving 11 bases between them.

This clone was detected only a few times. CDR3 in amino acids: CASTDRKAGGVDTQYF. The CDR3 nucleotides read TGTGCCAGCACCGACCGGAAGGCAGGGGGTGTAGATACGCAGTATTTT. This chain uses TRBV2 with TRBJ2-3; the match to TRBD1 covers 7 bases. V gave up 7 bases and J gave up 5 bases; unmatched junction bases: 15. CDR1 SNHLY and CDR2 FYNNEI come from the germline V gene. The CDR3 covers 16 residues.

The CDR3 is CASSLRSSGANVLTF. Here the CDR3 DNA reads TGCGCCAGCAGCCTGCGGAGCTCTGGGGCCAACGTCCTGACTTTC. The chain employs TRBV5-1 and TRBJ2-6; no clear D gene. The V end lost 4 bases, the J end lost 0 bases, and 8 bases lay between the germline ends. The CDR3 consists of 15 residues. Germline lookup yields CDR1 SGHRS and CDR2 YFSETQ.

This clone was counted at least ten times. This sequence joins TRBV14 and TRBJ2-6; D gene uncertain. The CDR3 sequence is 17 residues long. V was trimmed by 1 base and J by 0 bases, leaving 10 bases between them. CDR1 and CDR2 (germline): SGHDN, FVKESK. The DNA for the CDR3 is TGTGCCAGCAGCCAAGGACAAAGGAACTCTGGGGCCAACGTCCTGACTTTC. Protein: CASSQGQRNSGANVLTF.

This clone was seen a handful of times. The chain uses TRBV6-5 and TRBJ2-5; D gene ambiguous. The CDR3 is made up of 14 amino acids. The V gene lost 6 bases and the J gene lost 4 bases, with 15 bases spanning the gap. Germline CDR1 reads MNHEY; CDR2 reads SVGAGI. CDR3: CASSTTMLGETQYF. The CDR3 DNA sequence: TGTGCCAGCAGCACTACTATGCTCGGAGAGACCCAGTACTTC.

There are a few counts of this clone. The junction departs from germline at one end; a sequencing error may be responsible. This sequence joins TRBV9 and TRBJ2-2, with D uncertain. The CDR3 extends over 14 amino acids. Germline V lookup: CDR1 SGDLS, CDR2 YYNGEE. The CDR3 is CASCVVGDNGELFF. In DNA form, the CDR3 reads TGTGCCAGCTGCGTAGTTGGAGATAACGGGGAGCTGTTTTTT. The variable domain in full, completed from reference TRBV9 and TRBJ2-2, reads DSGVTQTPKHLITATGQRVTLRCSPRSGDLSVYWYQQSLDQGLQFLIQYYNGEERAKGNILERFSAQQFPDLHSELNLSSLELGDSALYFCASCVVGDNGELFFGEGSRLTVL.

This clone was seen ten or more times. The chain is built from TRBV5-6 and TRBJ1-2, with 7 bases aligning to TRBD1. The CDR3 length is 14 residues. V lost 4 bases and J lost 3; bases outside the gene matches: 6. Germline CDR1 reads SGHDT; CDR2 reads YYEEEE. CDR3 in amino acids: CASSPSDRDYGYTF. The CDR3 bases are TGTGCCAGCAGCCCATCCGACAGGGACTATGGCTACACCTTC. Full variable domain (missing parts from reference TRBV5-6 and TRBJ1-2): DAGVTQSPTHLIKTRGQQVTLRCSPKSGHDTVSWYQQALGQGPQFIFQYYEEEERQRGNFPDRFSGHQFPNYSSELNVNALLLGDSALYLCASSPSDRDYGYTFGSGTRLTVV.

The genes are TRBV6-5 and TRBJ2-7; TRBD1 matches at 10 bases. The CDR3 has 14 amino acids. CDR1 and CDR2 (germline): MNHEY, SVGAGI. V lost 6 bases to trimming and J lost 3 bases; unmatched junction nucleotides: 5. The CDR3 here is CASSRTGGHYEQYF. In nucleotides, the CDR3 is TGTGCCAGCAGCCGGACAGGGGGGCACTACGAGCAGTACTTC.

The chain couples TRBV11-2 to TRBJ2-1, with D tentatively TRBD1 (7 bases). CDR3 length: 20 residues. Germline V gene lookup returns CDR1 SGHAT and CDR2 FQNNGV. V was pared by 0 bases and J by 3 bases, with 24 bases between. The CDR3 protein is CASSLDWLTRGRGGYNEQFF. The CDR3 region has the DNA TGTGCCAGCAGCTTAGACTGGCTGACTAGGGGGCGTGGAGGCTACAATGAGCAGTTCTTC. Variable domain in full (rest from reference TRBV11-2 and TRBJ2-1): EAGVAQSPRYKIIEKRQSVAFWCNPISGHATLYWYQQILGQGPKLLIQFQNNGVVDDSQLPKDRFSAERLKGVDSTLKIQPAKLEDSAVYLCASSLDWLTRGRGGYNEQFFGPGTRLTVL.

The sample holds a few counts of this clone. The chain combines TRBV19 with TRBJ1-4, with 7 bases identical to TRBD1. Germline V gene lookup returns CDR1 LNHDA and CDR2 SQIVND (reference sequence). This CDR3 has 13 amino acids. Trimming took 5 bases from V and 8 from J; bases not matched to a gene: 5. The CDR3 DNA sequence: TGTGCCAGTAGTTCACAGGGGCACGAAAAACTGTTTTTT. It specifies CASSSQGHEKLFF.

V usage is TRBV5-4 and J usage is TRBJ2-2; 9 positions agree with TRBD1. The V segment lost 3 bases and the J segment 9 bases; nucleotides outside the gene matches: 6. CDR1 is SGHNT and CDR2 is YYREEE in the germline V gene (reference sequence). The CDR3 covers 14 residues. For the CDR3, the DNA is TGTGCCAGCAGCTCCGGGACAGGGTACCGGGAGCTGTTTTTT. Protein product: CASSSGTGYRELFF.

This clone was counted only a few times. The CDR3 bases are TGCGCCAGCAGCTTGGGACAGGAAATCTCGAACACTGAAGCTTTCTTT. Its translation: CASSLGQEISNTEAFF. The V and J genes are TRBV5-1 and TRBJ1-1; a weak D match, TRBD1 (6 bases). Trimming took 0 bases from V and 1 from J, leaving 13 bases between them. This CDR3 comprises 16 residues. The V gene's germline CDR1 is SGHRS and CDR2 YFSETQ. Complete variable domain (other parts from reference TRBV5-1 and TRBJ1-1): KAGVTQTPRYLIKTRGQQVTLSCSPISGHRSVSWYQQTPGQGLQFLFEYFSETQRNKGNFPGRFSGRQFSNSRSEMNVSTLELGDSALYLCASSLGQEISNTEAFFGQGTRLTVV.

This clone was picked up a small number of times. V and J are TRBV29-1 and TRBJ2-5, with 7 bases aligning to TRBD1. The CDR3 totals 12 residues. Germline CDR1 and CDR2: SQVTM and ANQGSEA. V lost 2 bases, J lost 5 bases, and 2 bases stayed unmatched. CDR3 residues: CSVEQGEETQYF. In DNA, the CDR3 is TGCAGCGTTGAACAGGGGGAGGAGACCCAGTACTTC. Complete variable domain (other parts from reference TRBV29-1 and TRBJ2-5): SAVISQKPSRDICQRGTSLTIQCQVDSQVTMMFWYRQQPGQSLTLIATANQGSEATYESGFVIDKFPISRPNLTFSTLTVSNMSPEDSSIYLCSVEQGEETQYFGPGTRLLVL.

The V call is TRBV19, the J call TRBJ2-5; TRBD1 matches at 7 bases. Trimming cost V 10 bases and J 7 bases; bases outside gene matches: 9. CDR3 length: 12 residues. CDR1 and CDR2 (germline): LNHDA, SQIVND (reference sequence). The CDR3 loop is CATTGTVGTQYF. The CDR3 DNA sequence: TGTGCCACCACCGGGACAGTAGGGACCCAGTACTTC.

The rearrangement links TRBV7-2 to TRBJ2-5; no definite D call. The CDR3 loop spans 15 amino acids. Trimming removed 5 bases from V and 2 bases from J, with 15 bases in between. Germline V gene lookup returns CDR1 SGHTA and CDR2 FQGNSA. The CDR3 nucleotides read TGTGCCAGCAGCCCCCGCACTAACCGACAAGAGACCCAGTACTTC. Translated, it gives CASSPRTNRQETQYF.

There are a few counts of this clone. The genes are TRBV7-9 and TRBJ2-1; TRBD2 might be the D (6 bases). The germline V gene encodes CDR1 SEHNR and CDR2 FQNEAQ (reference sequence). The CDR3 runs 11 residues. Trimming took 5 bases from V and 13 from J, leaving 12 bases between them. CDR3 coding DNA: TGTGCCAGCAGCCAGGACGGGAGACAGTTCTTC. This sequence encodes CASSQDGRQFF.

V usage is TRBV2 and J usage is TRBJ1-5; D remains unclear. The germline V gene encodes CDR1 SNHLY and CDR2 FYNNEI. V lost 6 bases to trimming and J lost 7 bases, with 13 bases between them. CDR3 length: 13 residues. As DNA, the CDR3 is TGTGCCAGCAGGGCCCTGGAGGACCAGCCCCAGCATTTT. This codes for CASRALEDQPQHF.

This clone was counted at least ten times. The rearrangement joins TRBV9 to TRBJ2-3, with 7 bases aligning to TRBD2. This CDR3 has 16 amino acids. The germline V gene has CDR1 SGDLS and CDR2 YYNGEE. Germline trimming cut 0 bases from V and 1 base from J; bases unmatched to any gene: 5. As DNA, the CDR3 is TGTGCCAGCAGCGTAGGAAGCGGGGAAGGCACAGATACGCAGTATTTT. Translating it yields CASSVGSGEGTDTQYF.

In this sample, this clone turned up a few times. The genes are TRBV9 and TRBJ2-7, with 9 positions matching TRBD1. CDR3 size: 15 residues. V shed 4 bases, J shed 3 bases, and the junction held 8 bases outside the gene matches. Germline CDR1 SGDLS, CDR2 YYNGEE. Written as DNA, the CDR3 is TGTGCCAGCAGCCCCGGACAGGGGAGGGACTACGAGCAGTACTTC. This gives the protein CASSPGQGRDYEQYF.